This T cell receptor (beta chain) was captured in a study of blood T cell repertoires in COVID-19. As for the study in general: Both acute and convalescent COVID-19 samples were obtained from the United States, Italy and Spain. T cells, B-cell-depleted T cells, or PBMCs provided the cDNA or gDNA that served as material.

The V end lost 0 bases, the J end lost 5 bases, and 11 bases lay between the germline ends. The CDR3 length is 14 residues. Germline lookup yields CDR1 SGDLS and CDR2 YYNGEE. Authors' data handling: The assay estimated nucleated cells by amplifying reference gene primers. Sequencing was performed with immunoSEQ multiplex PCR; in TCRdb, only in-frame clones are kept and a portion is missing. The V and J calls and the clone size are those of that table, but D and trimming were determined from the DNA. The table lists fewer than 100,000 clones, roughly nine tenths of them singletons. The source material was peripheral blood. The chain carries TRBV9 and TRBJ2-5; D possibly corresponds to TRBD1 (5 bases). This TCR came from a man aged 50 to 59 with acute or convalescent COVID-19. The CDR3 reads CASSVGSGWETQYF. The CDR3 DNA reads as TGTGCCAGCAGCGTAGGTTCAGGGTGGGAGACCCAGTACTTC.